The clone carrying this TCR beta chain came up a few times. Between the trimmed V and J ends, which lost 2 bases and 2 bases, there was a span of 7 bases. Germline V gives CDR1 MDHEN, CDR2 SYDVKM. The CDR3 consists of 13 residues. In the study's own analysis: Estimation of nucleated cell counts was performed using reference gene primer amplification. Repertoires were generated with immunoSEQ multiplex PCR, while TCRdb's copy carries only in-frame clones and drops some. V, J and clone size are those of that table, while D and trimming were read from the DNA. The table lists about 200,000 clones, approximately 85% of them singletons. The entry originates in a study of blood T cell repertoires in COVID-19. Study-level background: Samples representing acute and convalescent COVID-19 were sourced from the United States, Italy and Spain. T cells, B-cell-depleted T cells, or PBMCs supplied cDNA or gDNA.

This TCR came from a man aged 55 to 70 with acute or convalescent COVID-19. Sample: peripheral blood. This chain links TRBV28 with TRBJ2-7, with a possible D match to TRBD2 (6 bases). This CDR3 reads CASSLPGAYEQYF. The DNA of the CDR3 is TGTGCCAGCAGTTTACCGGGGGCCTACGAGCAGTACTTC.